Sequencing of this T cell receptor beta chain was carried out in a study of cytomegalovirus exposure and HLA in healthy donors. Study information: Genetic ancestry analysis placed under 90% of the roughly 400 donors that were genotyped in the Caucasian-associated cluster. General study points: V segments that were indistinguishable, TRBV6-2 and TRBV6-3 among them, were omitted from analysis.

Healthy individuals who donated bone marrow served as the donors. This PCR relied on a set of 60 Vbeta primers and 13 Jbeta primers. Method: immunoSEQ multiplex PCR; TCRdb's copy keeps in-frame clones and lacks some. The sample has some 95,000 clones, nearly 80% seen once; the top ten hold about 4%. CDR1 is SNHLY and CDR2 is FYNNEI in the germline V gene. Losses at the gene ends were 5 bases for V and 6 bases for J; bases not matched to a gene: 8. There are 15 residues in the CDR3. With respect to this clone: The antigen is undetermined.

The chain employs TRBV2 and TRBJ2-1, with TRBD2 matching over 9 bases. The sample was PBMCs. The sequence derives from a woman aged 40 to 55 in good health and CMV-seropositive. CDR3 sequence (DNA): TGTGCCAGCAGTCGTCTAGCGGGGAGTGGCAATGAGCAGTTCTTC. This encodes CASSRLAGSGNEQFF.